This passage covers 30 T cell receptor beta chains from one sample sequenced in a study of cytomegalovirus exposure and HLA in healthy donors. Vbeta (60) and Jbeta (13) primers were used in the PCR. Assay used: immunoSEQ multiplex PCR; TCRdb lists only in-frame clones, some missing. The table includes 120,000 or so clones, 60% to 85% detected once. Material: PBMCs. All receptors derive from a woman in her 40s in good health and CMV-seronegative.

V is TRBV13 and J is TRBJ2-7; 7 positions agree with TRBD1. The germline V gene encodes CDR1 PRHDT and CDR2 FYEKMQ (reference sequence). The junction had 6 bases not matched to a gene; V was cut back by 5 bases and J by 2 bases. The CDR3 is 14 amino acids. Here the CDR3 reads CASSGRDSPYEQYF. In nucleotides, the CDR3 is TGTGCCAGCAGCGGCCGGGACAGCCCCTACGAGCAGTACTTC.

J is TRBJ2-3 and V is TRBV2, with a weak D call TRBD1 (6 bases). The germline V gene has CDR1 SNHLY and CDR2 FYNNEI. The CDR3 is made up of 17 amino acids. V dropped 3 bases and J dropped 3 bases, with 19 bases sitting between them. This CDR3 reads CASSDAGRGRGTDTQYF. CDR3 bases: TGTGCCAGCAGTGACGCGGGTCGGGGTAGGGGGACAGATACGCAGTATTTT.

V is TRBV5-8 and J is TRBJ2-1, with TRBD2 identical over 11 bases. V was clipped by 4 bases and J by 7 bases; unmatched bases: 7. The CDR3 covers 15 residues. The germline V gene encodes CDR1 SGHTS and CDR2 YDEGEE. CDR3 bases: TGTGCCAGCAGCCGTACTAGCGGGAGAAGTAATGAGCAGTTCTTC. Its protein is CASSRTSGRSNEQFF.

The V call is TRBV7-2, the J call TRBJ1-2; D gene unclear. The CDR3 consists of 15 residues. Trimming took off 4 bases at V and 0 bases at J, with 12 bases between the two ends. Germline V gives CDR1 SGHTA, CDR2 FQGNSA. CDR3 loop: CASSSPGGTNYGYTF. The CDR3 DNA sequence: TGTGCCAGCAGCTCCCCGGGAGGTACTAACTATGGCTACACCTTC.

V usage is TRBV4-2 and J usage is TRBJ1-2; 9 positions match TRBD1. With 4 bases clipped from V and 12 bases from J, the junction kept 12 bases outside the gene matches. The CDR3 spans 14 residues. Per the germline V gene, CDR1 is LGHNA and CDR2 is YNFKEQ. CDR3 in DNA: TGTGCCAGCAGCCCCGGACAGGGGTCACCGGAGGACACCTTC. Amino acid sequence: CASSPGQGSPEDTF.

The chain couples TRBV11-3 to TRBJ2-2; tentative D call: TRBD2 (5 bases). The CDR3 runs 17 residues. Germline V gene data show CDR1 as SGHNT and CDR2 as YENEEA. Trimming pared 1 base from V and 0 bases from J, leaving 12 bases between. The CDR3 is CASSLGTGLANTGELFF. The CDR3 DNA follows: TGTGCCAGCAGCTTAGGTACGGGGTTGGCGAACACCGGGGAGCTGTTTTTT.

The CDR3 DNA reads TGCGCCAGCAGTCCCTTTGGAGTAGCGGGTAACAATGAGCAGTTCTTC. It codes for CASSPFGVAGNNEQFF. The chain links TRBV10-1 to TRBJ2-1; the match to TRBD2 covers 7 bases. CDR3 length equals 16 residues. Germline CDR1 and CDR2: WNHNN and SYGVQD (reference sequence). J was trimmed by 5 bases and V by 5 bases; bases with no gene match: 12.

The rearrangement links TRBV19 to TRBJ1-2; unclear D gene. The CDR3 spans 13 residues. The V and J ends lost 3 bases and 4 bases respectively, with 9 bases between them. CDR1 LNHDA and CDR2 SQIVND come from the germline V gene (reference sequence). The CDR3 loop reads CASSMGRFYGYTF. CDR3 DNA sequence: TGTGCCAGTAGTATGGGCAGGTTCTATGGCTACACCTTC.

The chain has TRBV5-1 and TRBJ2-7; TRBD2 agrees at 8 bases. Germline V gives CDR1 SGHRS, CDR2 YFSETQ. Trimming took 4 bases from V and 2 from J; bases not matched to a gene: 8. The CDR3 length is 15 residues. CDR3 nucleotides: TGCGCCAGCAGCCCCGTACTAGCGGAGCCCTACGAGCAGTACTTC. Translating gives CASSPVLAEPYEQYF.

The J gene is TRBJ2-5, the V gene TRBV11-2; 14 positions agree with TRBD2. Germline loops: CDR1 SGHAT, CDR2 FQNNGV. This CDR3 has 18 residues. V was pared by 4 bases and J by 5 bases, with 12 bases of the junction left unmatched. The CDR3 region has the DNA TGTGCCAGCAGCTCGCGACCTGGGACTAGCGGGAGATCGGAGACCCAGTACTTC. This translates into CASSSRPGTSGRSETQYF.

This clone was observed a few times. The chain carries TRBV9 and TRBJ2-1, with 9 bases aligning to TRBD2. This CDR3 has 14 amino acids. The germline CDR1 and CDR2 sequences are SGDLS and YYNGEE. Trimming took 3 bases from V and 7 from J; bases not matched to a gene: 5. CDR3 sequence (DNA): TGTGCCAGCAGCGACGGTAGCGGGAGAAATGAGCAGTTCTTC. Its translation is CASSDGSGRNEQFF.

The rearrangement uses TRBV6-5 and TRBJ2-2; 9 bases map to TRBD2. CDR3 size: 14 residues. After removal of 2 bases from V and 6 bases from J, the junction contained 1 base not matched to a gene. Germline CDR1 is MNHEY and CDR2 is SVGAGI. The CDR3 DNA reads as TGTGCCAGCAGTTACCAGCGGGAGGCCGGGGAGCTGTTTTTT. Amino acids: CASSYQREAGELFF.

V and J are TRBV7-6 and TRBJ2-5, with D unclear. The CDR3 consists of 14 residues. CDR1 is SGHVS, CDR2 FNYEAQ, per germline. Trimming took off 1 base at V and 4 bases at J, with 10 bases between the two ends. CDR3: CASSLVINGETQYF. The CDR3, as DNA: TGTGCCAGCAGCTTAGTTATCAACGGAGAGACCCAGTACTTC.

In its sample, this clone was seen once. Within the sample, other DNA sequences also encode this same CDR3. The rearrangement links TRBV18 to TRBJ2-3, with D possibly being TRBD1 (5 bases). Germline assignment: CDR1 KGHSH and CDR2 LQKENI. Trimming stripped 2 bases from V and 1 base from J, with 13 bases between. The CDR3 consists of 16 residues. CDR3 in DNA: TGTGCCAGCTCACCAACGTTGTCAGGGCGCACAGATACGCAGTATTTT. Translating it yields CASSPTLSGRTDTQYF.

The chain joins TRBV10-2 to TRBJ2-3; D perhaps matches TRBD1 (6 bases). V lost 6 bases to trimming and J lost 4 bases, with 8 bases between them. This CDR3 comprises 12 residues. CDR1 and CDR2 from the germline V gene are WSHSY and SAAADI. CDR3 sequence (DNA): TGCGCCAGCAGAGCAGGGGCAGATACGCAGTATTTT. It yields the protein CASRAGADTQYF.

The V call is TRBV7-9, the J call TRBJ1-2; 7 bases match TRBD1. This CDR3 spans 16 amino acids. Germline V gives CDR1 SEHNR, CDR2 FQNEAQ (reference sequence). The junction had 16 bases not matched to a gene; V was cut back by 5 bases and J by 7 bases. In nucleotides, the CDR3 is TGTGCCAGCAGCACCAGGGCGGAGGGGGCGCTTCGTGGCTACACCTTC. It encodes CASSTRAEGALRGYTF.

This rearrangement joins TRBV28 to TRBJ1-5; D not resolved. V dropped 6 bases and J dropped 3 bases, with 21 bases sitting between them. The CDR3 sequence is 17 residues long. The V gene's germline CDR1 is MDHEN and CDR2 SYDVKM. CDR3 amino acids: CASRQTETRQINQPQHF. Written as DNA, the CDR3 is TGTGCCAGCAGGCAAACCGAGACACGCCAGATCAATCAGCCCCAGCATTTT.

This clone was detected once. An end of the junction does not agree with germline; a read error may underlie this. This chain connects TRBV2 to TRBJ1-1, with 7 nucleotides matching TRBD1. Germline CDR1 is SNHLY and CDR2 is FYNNEI. The CDR3 contains 14 residues. In nucleotides, the CDR3 is TGTGCCAGCATGAGGGACAGAGCAGACACTGAAACTTTCTTT. Protein product: CASMRDRADTETFF.

The chain joins TRBV5-6 to TRBJ2-3, with 7 nucleotides matching TRBD1. The CDR3 spans 17 residues. Per the germline V gene, CDR1 is SGHDT and CDR2 is YYEEEE. The V and J ends lost 1 base and 2 bases, in that order; junction bases with no gene match: 10. CDR3 DNA sequence: TGTGCCAGCAGCTTGTGGGTTGGGACAGCCTACACAGATACGCAGTATTTT. It codes for CASSLWVGTAYTDTQYF.

The chain combines TRBV5-1 with TRBJ1-2, with 9 bases lining up with TRBD1. Germline trimming cut 0 bases from V and 8 bases from J; bases unmatched to any gene: 8. The CDR3 loop spans 15 amino acids. The germline V gene has CDR1 SGHRS and CDR2 YFSETQ. CDR3 in DNA: TGCGCCAGCAGCTTGGGAACGGGACAGGGAGACGGCTACACCTTC. Its protein is CASSLGTGQGDGYTF.

The DNA of the CDR3 is TGTGCCAGCAGCTTAGGCACAAGCACAGATACGCAGTATTTT. Translation gives CASSLGTSTDTQYF. The rearrangement uses TRBV7-2 and TRBJ2-3; D ambiguous. The CDR3 covers 14 residues. CDR1 and CDR2 from the germline V gene are SGHTA and FQGNSA. Between the trimmed V and J ends, which lost 1 base and 0 bases, there was a span of 5 bases.

This CDR3 reads CASSLSLSYEQYF. The CDR3 coding sequence is TGCGCCAGCAGCCTCTCTCTCTCCTACGAGCAGTACTTC. This chain links TRBV4-1 with TRBJ2-7; no clear D gene. The ends were cut back, 4 bases at V and 0 bases at J, with 7 bases in the middle. The CDR3 runs 13 residues. CDR1 and CDR2 from the germline V gene are MGHRA and YSYEKL.

CDR3 coding DNA: TGCGCCAGCAGCCCGGACAGGGGGCGAAACGGGGAGCTGTTTTTT. This encodes CASSPDRGRNGELFF. The genes are TRBV5-1 and TRBJ2-2; 11 bases match TRBD1. This CDR3 region has 15 residues. The trim removed 4 bases at V and 7 bases at J, leaving 6 bases unmatched. The germline CDR1 and CDR2 sequences are SGHRS and YFSETQ.

The chain links TRBV10-2 to TRBJ1-2; 10 positions match TRBD1. This CDR3 has 14 residues. Losses at the gene ends were 6 bases for V and 7 bases for J; bases not matched to a gene: 8. Germline V gene lookup returns CDR1 WSHSY and CDR2 SAAADI. CDR3 DNA: TGCGCCAGCAGCCCGGGGACAGGGGTCGGTGGCTACACCTTC. It translates to CASSPGTGVGGYTF.

J is TRBJ2-1 and V is TRBV4-1; D is ambiguous. Germline V gives CDR1 MGHRA, CDR2 YSYEKL. The CDR3 runs to 16 residues. With 1 base removed from V and 2 bases from J, the gap between germline ends came to 12 bases. For the CDR3, the DNA is TGCGCCAGCAGCCAAGTGGTGGGCAGTCCCTACAATGAGCAGTTCTTC. Translated: CASSQVVGSPYNEQFF.

The V and J genes are TRBV18 and TRBJ1-4; 9 bases are shared with TRBD1. CDR1 is KGHSH and CDR2 is LQKENI in the germline V gene. The V gene end was trimmed by 6 bases and the J gene end by 4 bases; junction bases not matched to a gene: 3. The CDR3 extends over 14 amino acids. CDR3 in amino acids: CASSKGQGNEKLFF. As DNA, the CDR3 is TGTGCCAGCTCTAAGGGACAGGGTAATGAAAAACTGTTTTTT.

This rearrangement joins TRBV28 to TRBJ2-3; TRBD1 matches 7 bases. Germline lookup yields CDR1 MDHEN and CDR2 SYDVKM. V trimming: 6 bases; J trimming: 4 bases; junction bases outside the gene matches: 13. The CDR3 covers 16 residues. The CDR3 loop is CASSRILTGLADTQYF. Written as DNA, the CDR3 is TGTGCCAGCAGCCGGATCCTGACAGGGCTCGCAGATACGCAGTATTTT.

This clone has only one observation. The chain couples TRBV2 to TRBJ1-2, with 7 bases lining up with TRBD1. The J segment lost 4 bases and the V segment lost 5 bases, leaving 7 bases of the junction unmatched. From germline, CDR1 is SNHLY and CDR2 FYNNEI. The CDR3 extends over 14 amino acids. The CDR3 DNA reads TGTGCCAGCAGTAGACAGGGTAGCTTCTATGGCTACACCTTC. Amino acid sequence: CASSRQGSFYGYTF.

This clone was picked up a small number of times. This sequence joins TRBV19 and TRBJ1-2; D is undetermined. V lost 7 bases and J lost 4, with 19 bases in between. CDR1 LNHDA and CDR2 SQIVND come from the germline V gene (reference sequence). This CDR3 spans 15 amino acids. CDR3: CASNPLEESAYGYTF. Written as DNA, the CDR3 is TGTGCCAGTAACCCGTTAGAGGAGTCGGCCTATGGCTACACCTTC.

This chain uses TRBV15 with TRBJ1-2, with TRBD1 matching over 7 bases. The germline gives CDR1 LNHNV, CDR2 YYDKDF (reference sequence). The CDR3 runs to 16 residues. V was pared by 0 bases and J by 3 bases, with 7 bases of the junction left unmatched. The CDR3 loop is CATSRDRAGGYYGYTF. CDR3 in DNA: TGTGCCACCAGCAGAGATAGGGCAGGGGGGTACTATGGCTACACCTTC.